The entry below describes one TCR beta chain. The CDR3 spans 15 residues. The V gene end was trimmed by 5 bases and the J gene end by 5 bases; junction bases not matched to a gene: 9. Germline V gene data show CDR1 as SGHTA and CDR2 as FQGNSA. The sample originates from a study of blood T cell repertoires in COVID-19. About the research overall: Two negative PCRs, clearance, or symptom resolution characterized the recovered Cohort 3 donors.

Assay used: immunoSEQ multiplex PCR; TCRdb lists only in-frame clones, some missing. The sample yields more than 200,000 clones, 80% to 90% seen once. The chain carries TRBV7-2 and TRBJ1-5; TRBD1 aligns across 7 bases. The receptor was isolated from a man aged 25-45 years in a cohort exposed to, infected with or recovered from COVID-19 (not recorded which). Sequencing was done on a sample of PBMCs or T cells enriched from blood (not recorded which). CDR3 sequence: CASSHLDRVDQPQHF. CDR3 DNA sequence: TGTGCCAGCAGCCACCTAGACAGGGTTGATCAGCCCCAGCATTTT. The variable domain in full, with the rest retrieved from reference TRBV7-2 and TRBJ1-5, is GAGVSQSPSNKVTEKGKDVELRCDPISGHTALYWYRQSLGQGLEFLIYFQGNSAPDKSGLPSDRFSAERTGGSVSTLTIQRTQQEDSAVYLCASSHLDRVDQPQHFGDGTRLSIL.